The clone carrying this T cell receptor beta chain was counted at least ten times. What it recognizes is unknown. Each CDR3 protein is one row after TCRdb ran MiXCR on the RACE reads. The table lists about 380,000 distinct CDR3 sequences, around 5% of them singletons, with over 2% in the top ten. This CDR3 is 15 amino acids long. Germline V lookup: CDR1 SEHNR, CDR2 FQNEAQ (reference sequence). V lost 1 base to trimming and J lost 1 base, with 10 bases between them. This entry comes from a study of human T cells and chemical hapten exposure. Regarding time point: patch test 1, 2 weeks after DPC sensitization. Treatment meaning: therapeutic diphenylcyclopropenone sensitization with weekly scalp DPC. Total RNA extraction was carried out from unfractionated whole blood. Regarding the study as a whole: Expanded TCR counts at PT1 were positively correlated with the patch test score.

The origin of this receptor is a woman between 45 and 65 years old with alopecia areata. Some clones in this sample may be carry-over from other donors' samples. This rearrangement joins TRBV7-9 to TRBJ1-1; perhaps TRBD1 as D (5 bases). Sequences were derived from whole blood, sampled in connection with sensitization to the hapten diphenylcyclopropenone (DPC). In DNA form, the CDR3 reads TGTGCCAGCAGCTTAGTGGCAGGGAGGAACACTGAAGCTTTCTTT. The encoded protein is CASSLVAGRNTEAFF.